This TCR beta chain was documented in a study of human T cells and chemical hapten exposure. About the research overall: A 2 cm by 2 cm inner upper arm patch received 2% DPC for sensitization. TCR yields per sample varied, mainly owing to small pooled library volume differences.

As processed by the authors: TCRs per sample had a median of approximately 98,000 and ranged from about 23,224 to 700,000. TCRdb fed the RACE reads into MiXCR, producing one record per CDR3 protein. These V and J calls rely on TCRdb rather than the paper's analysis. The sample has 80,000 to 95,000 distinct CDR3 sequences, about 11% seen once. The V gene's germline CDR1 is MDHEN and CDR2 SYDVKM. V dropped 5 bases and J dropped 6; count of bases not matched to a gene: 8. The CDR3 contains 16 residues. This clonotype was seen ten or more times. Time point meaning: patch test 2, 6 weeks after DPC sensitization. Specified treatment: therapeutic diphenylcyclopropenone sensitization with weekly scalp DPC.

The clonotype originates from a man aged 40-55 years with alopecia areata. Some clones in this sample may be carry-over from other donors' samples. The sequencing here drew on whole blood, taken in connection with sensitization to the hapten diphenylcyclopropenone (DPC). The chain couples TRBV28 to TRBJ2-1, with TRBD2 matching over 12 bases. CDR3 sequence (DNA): TGTGCCAGCAGTCCCCTAGCGGGAGGGCCGTTCAATGAGCAGTTCTTC. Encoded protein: CASSPLAGGPFNEQFF.